This T cell receptor beta chain was observed in a study of identical twins. As regards this clonotype: Its antigen is currently unknown.

V shed 8 bases and J shed 6 bases, with 15 bases lying between them. CDR1 and CDR2 (germline): PRHDT, FYEKMQ (reference sequence). CDR3 length: 13 amino acids. Unique molecular identifiers were in the cDNA, with template-switch universal primer binding. TCRdb used MiXCR to reprocess the 5' RACE reads, holding one entry per CDR3 protein. Of some 1,600,000 distinct CDR3 sequences listed, less than 35% were seen once; the top ten hold around 0.3%. Findings and limits, study-wide: One should note that invariant MAIT and iNKT cells could partly confound zero-insertion analyses. In beta out-of-frame sequences, the excess sharing between twins was weaker.

The rearrangement uses TRBV13 and TRBJ2-3, with no clear D. Source material: cord blood. The origin of this receptor is a newborn girl in good health. CDR3 DNA: TGTGCCAGCGGCCGCCTAGAGGTGGATACGCAGTATTTT. Residues: CASGRLEVDTQYF.